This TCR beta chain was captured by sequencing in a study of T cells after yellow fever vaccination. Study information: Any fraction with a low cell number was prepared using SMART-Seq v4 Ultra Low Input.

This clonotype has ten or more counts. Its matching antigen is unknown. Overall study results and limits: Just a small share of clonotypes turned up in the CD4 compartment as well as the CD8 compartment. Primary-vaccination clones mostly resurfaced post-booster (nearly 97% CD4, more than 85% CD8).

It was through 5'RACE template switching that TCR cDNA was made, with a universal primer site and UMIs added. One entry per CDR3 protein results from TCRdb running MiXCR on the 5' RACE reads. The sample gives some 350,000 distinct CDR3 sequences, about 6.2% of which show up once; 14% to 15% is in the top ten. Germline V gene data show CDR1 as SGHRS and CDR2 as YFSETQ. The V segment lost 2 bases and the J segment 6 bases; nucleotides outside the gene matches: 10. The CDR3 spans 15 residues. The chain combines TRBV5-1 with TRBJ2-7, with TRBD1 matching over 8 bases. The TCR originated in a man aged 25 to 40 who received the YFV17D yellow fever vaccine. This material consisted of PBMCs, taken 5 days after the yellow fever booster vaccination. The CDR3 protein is CASSFTSGTGSEQYF. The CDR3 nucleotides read TGCGCCAGCAGCTTCACCTCCGGGACAGGCTCCGAGCAGTACTTC.